The entry below gives a single T cell receptor (beta chain) sequence along with its context. Its antigen remains unknown. Between the trimmed V and J ends, which lost 3 bases and 3 bases, there was a span of 5 bases. CDR1 and CDR2 (germline): SGHNT, YENEEA. CDR3 length: 13 amino acids. The record originates from a study of cytotoxic CD8 clonotypes in ibrutinib-treated CLL. Study information: Included were 11 to 12 relapsed/refractory and about 15 treatment-naive patients, of whom about 18 were IGHV unmutated. After median roughly 68 months, approximately 15 stayed in remission, about 12 progressed; responses around 24 partial, 2 complete. Regarding the study as a whole: At baseline, clonality was higher than in age-matched healthy donors and correlated with CD8+ counts. On treatment, the uncommon public clonotypes contracted or remained stable.

Generated by immunoSEQ multiplex PCR, the TCRdb table keeps only in-frame clones and is missing some. The profile shows 97,000 or so clones, around 80% of them singletons. This chain uses TRBV11-3 with TRBJ2-2; D is unresolved. The source of this sequence is a human donor with chronic lymphocytic leukemia. The specimen was PBMCs, collected after 12 months of ibrutinib treatment. In DNA, the CDR3 is TGTGCCAGCAGCTTTCGCTACACCGGGGAGCTGTTTTTT. It codes for CASSFRYTGELFF. The full variable domain, completed using reference TRBV11-3 and TRBJ2-2, is EAGVVQSPRYKIIEKKQPVAFWCNPISGHNTLYWYLQNLGQGPELLIRYENEEAVDDSQLPKDRFSAERLKGVDSTLKIQPAELGDSAVYLCASSFRYTGELFFGEGSRLTVL.